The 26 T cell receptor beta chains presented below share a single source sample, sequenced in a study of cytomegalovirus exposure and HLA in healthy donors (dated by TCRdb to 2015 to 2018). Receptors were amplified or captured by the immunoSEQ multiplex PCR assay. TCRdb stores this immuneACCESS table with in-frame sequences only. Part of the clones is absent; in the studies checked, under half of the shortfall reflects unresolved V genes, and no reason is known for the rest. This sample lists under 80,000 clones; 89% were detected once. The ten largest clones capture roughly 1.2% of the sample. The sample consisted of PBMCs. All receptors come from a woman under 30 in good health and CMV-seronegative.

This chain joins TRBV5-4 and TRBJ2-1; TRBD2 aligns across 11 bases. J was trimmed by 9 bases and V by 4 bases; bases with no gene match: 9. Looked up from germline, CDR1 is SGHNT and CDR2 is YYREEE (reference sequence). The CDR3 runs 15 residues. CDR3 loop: CASSRPGLAESEQFF. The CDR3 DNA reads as TGTGCCAGCAGCAGACCGGGACTAGCGGAGAGTGAGCAGTTCTTC.

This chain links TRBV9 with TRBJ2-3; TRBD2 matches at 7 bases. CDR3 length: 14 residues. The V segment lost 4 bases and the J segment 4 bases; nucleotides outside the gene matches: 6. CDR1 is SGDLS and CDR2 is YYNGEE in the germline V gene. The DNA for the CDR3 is TGTGCCAGCAGCATGACTAGCTCGTCAGATACGCAGTATTTT. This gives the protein CASSMTSSSDTQYF.

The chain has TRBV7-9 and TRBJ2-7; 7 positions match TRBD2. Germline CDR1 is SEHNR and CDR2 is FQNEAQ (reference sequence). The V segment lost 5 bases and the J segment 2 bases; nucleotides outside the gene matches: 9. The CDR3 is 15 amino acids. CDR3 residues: CASSPLGGGTYEQYF. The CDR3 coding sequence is TGTGCCAGCAGCCCACTGGGGGGGGGAACCTACGAGCAGTACTTC. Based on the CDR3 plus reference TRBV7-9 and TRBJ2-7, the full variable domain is DTGVSQNPRHKITKRGQNVTFRCDPISEHNRLYWYRQTLGQGPEFLTYFQNEAQLEKSRLLSDRFSAERPKGSFSTLEIQRTEQGDSAMYLCASSPLGGGTYEQYFGPGTRLTVT.

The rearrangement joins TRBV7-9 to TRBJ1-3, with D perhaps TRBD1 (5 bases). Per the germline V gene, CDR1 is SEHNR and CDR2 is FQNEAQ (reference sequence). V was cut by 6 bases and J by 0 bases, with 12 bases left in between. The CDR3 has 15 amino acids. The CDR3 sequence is CASSRDGSSGNTIYF. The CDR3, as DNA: TGTGCCAGCAGTCGGGACGGGAGCTCTGGAAACACCATATATTTT. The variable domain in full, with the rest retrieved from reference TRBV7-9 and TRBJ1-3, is DTGVSQNPRHKITKRGQNVTFRCDPISEHNRLYWYRQTLGQGPEFLTYFQNEAQLEKSRLLSDRFSAERPKGSFSTLEIQRTEQGDSAMYLCASSRDGSSGNTIYFGEGSWLTVV.

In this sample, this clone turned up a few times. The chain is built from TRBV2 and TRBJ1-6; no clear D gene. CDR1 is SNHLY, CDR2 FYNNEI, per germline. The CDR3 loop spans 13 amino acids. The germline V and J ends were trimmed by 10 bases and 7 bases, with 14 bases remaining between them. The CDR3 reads CATRSAENSPLHF. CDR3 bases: TGTGCCACAAGATCAGCGGAAAATTCACCCCTCCACTTT.

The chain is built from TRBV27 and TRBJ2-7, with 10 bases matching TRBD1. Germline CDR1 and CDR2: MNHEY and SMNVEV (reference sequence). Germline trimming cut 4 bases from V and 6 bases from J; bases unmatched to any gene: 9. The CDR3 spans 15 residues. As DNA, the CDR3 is TGTGCCAGCAGTTCCCCTTCGACAGGGGGCGGCGAGCAGTACTTC. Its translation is CASSSPSTGGGEQYF.

DNA for the CDR3: TGTGCCAGCAGCCAAAAATGGACAGGGCGACTTAGCGAGCAGTACTTC. It codes for CASSQKWTGRLSEQYF. This chain joins TRBV11-3 and TRBJ2-7, with 8 nucleotides matching TRBD1. Per the germline V gene, CDR1 is SGHNT and CDR2 is YENEEA. The ends lost 5 bases at V and 6 bases at J; junction bases unmatched: 15. The length of the CDR3 is 16 residues.

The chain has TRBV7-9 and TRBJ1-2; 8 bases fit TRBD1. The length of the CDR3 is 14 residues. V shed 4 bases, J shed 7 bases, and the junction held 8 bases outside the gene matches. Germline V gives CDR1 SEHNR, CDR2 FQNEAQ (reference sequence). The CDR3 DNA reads TGTGCCAGCAGCTCTTACAGGGGGGGCGGTGGCTACACCTTC. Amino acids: CASSSYRGGGGYTF.

The DNA of the CDR3 is TGTGCCAGTAGTCAAGGGACTCCGAACACCGGGGAGCTGTTTTTT. Translating it yields CASSQGTPNTGELFF. V is TRBV19 and J is TRBJ2-2; maybe TRBD2 (6 bases). V was pared by 5 bases and J by 0 bases, with 10 bases between. Germline lookup yields CDR1 LNHDA and CDR2 SQIVND (reference sequence). The CDR3 is 15 residues long.

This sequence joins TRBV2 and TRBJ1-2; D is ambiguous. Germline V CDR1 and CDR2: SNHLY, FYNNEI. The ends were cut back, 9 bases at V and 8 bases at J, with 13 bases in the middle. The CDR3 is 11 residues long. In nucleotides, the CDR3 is TGTGCCAGAACCAGACTATCCGGCTACACCTTC. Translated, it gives CARTRLSGYTF. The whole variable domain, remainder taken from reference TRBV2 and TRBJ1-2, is EPEVTQTPSHQVTQMGQEVILRCVPISNHLYFYWYRQILGQKVEFLVSFYNNEISEKSEIFDDQFSVERPDGSNFTLKIRSTKLEDSAMYFCARTRLSGYTFGSGTRLTVV.

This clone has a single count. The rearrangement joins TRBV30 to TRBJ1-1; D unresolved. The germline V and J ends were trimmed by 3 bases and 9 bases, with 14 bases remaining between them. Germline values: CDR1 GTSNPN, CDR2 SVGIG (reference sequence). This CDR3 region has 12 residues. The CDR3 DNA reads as TGTGCCTGGAGGCGGACTCCGGGTAAAGCTTTCTTT. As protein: CAWRRTPGKAFF.

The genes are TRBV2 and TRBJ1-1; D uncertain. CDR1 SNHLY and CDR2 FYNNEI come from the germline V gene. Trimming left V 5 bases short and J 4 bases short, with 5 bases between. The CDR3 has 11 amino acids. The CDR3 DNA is TGTGCCAGCAGTCCTTTCACTGAAGCTTTCTTT. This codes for CASSPFTEAFF.

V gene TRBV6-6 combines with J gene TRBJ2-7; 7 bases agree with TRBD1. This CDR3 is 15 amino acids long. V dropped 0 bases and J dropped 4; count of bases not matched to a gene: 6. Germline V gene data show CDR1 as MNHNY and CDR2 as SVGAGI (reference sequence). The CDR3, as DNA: TGTGCCAGCAGTTACTCGGGGACAGCTCGGTACGAGCAGTACTTC. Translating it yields CASSYSGTARYEQYF.

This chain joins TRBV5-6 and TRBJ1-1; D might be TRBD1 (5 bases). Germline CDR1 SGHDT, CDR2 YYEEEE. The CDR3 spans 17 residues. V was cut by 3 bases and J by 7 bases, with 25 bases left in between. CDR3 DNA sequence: TGTGCCAGCAGCTCTCTCCAAAGGGGCGCGAATAGAGGTGAAGCTTTCTTT. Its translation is CASSSLQRGANRGEAFF.

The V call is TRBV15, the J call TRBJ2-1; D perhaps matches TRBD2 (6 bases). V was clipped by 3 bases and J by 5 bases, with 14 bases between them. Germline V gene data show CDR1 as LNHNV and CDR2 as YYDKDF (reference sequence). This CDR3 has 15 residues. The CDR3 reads CATSSERVGDNEQFF. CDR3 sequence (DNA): TGTGCCACCAGCAGCGAGCGGGTGGGAGACAATGAGCAGTTCTTC.

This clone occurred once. DNA of the CDR3: TGTGCCAGCAGTTTATGGGGACAGGGTAGCAATCAGCCCCAGCATTTT. It codes for CASSLWGQGSNQPQHF. The chain employs TRBV28 and TRBJ1-5, with TRBD1 matching 9 bases. V lost 0 bases and J lost 0; bases outside the gene matches: 0. Germline-derived CDR1 and CDR2 are MDHEN and SYDVKM. The CDR3 is 16 amino acids.

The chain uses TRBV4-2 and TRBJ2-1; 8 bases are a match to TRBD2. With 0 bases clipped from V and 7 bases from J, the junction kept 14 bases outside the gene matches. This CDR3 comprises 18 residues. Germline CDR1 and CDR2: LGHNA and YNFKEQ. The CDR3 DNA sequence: TGTGCCAGCAGCCAAGAAGGCGGGGCCAGCGGGGGCGTGAATGAGCAGTTCTTC. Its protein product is CASSQEGGASGGVNEQFF.

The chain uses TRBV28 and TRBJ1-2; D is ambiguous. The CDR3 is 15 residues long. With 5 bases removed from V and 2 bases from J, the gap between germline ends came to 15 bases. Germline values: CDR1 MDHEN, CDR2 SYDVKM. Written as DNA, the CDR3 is TGTGCCAGCAGTCTGTCGGGAATCTTAAACTATGGCTACACCTTC. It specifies CASSLSGILNYGYTF.

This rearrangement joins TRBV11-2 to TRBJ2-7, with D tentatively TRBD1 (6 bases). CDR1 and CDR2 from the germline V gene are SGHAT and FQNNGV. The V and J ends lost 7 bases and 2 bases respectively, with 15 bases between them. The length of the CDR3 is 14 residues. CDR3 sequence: CASTPTTGTYEQYF. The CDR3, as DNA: TGTGCCAGCACCCCTACGACAGGCACCTACGAGCAGTACTTC.

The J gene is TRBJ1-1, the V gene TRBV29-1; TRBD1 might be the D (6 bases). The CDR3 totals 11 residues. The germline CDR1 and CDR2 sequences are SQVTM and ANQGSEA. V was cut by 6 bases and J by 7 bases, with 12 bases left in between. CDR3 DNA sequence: TGCAGCGTCCGGACAGCATATGAAGCTTTCTTT. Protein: CSVRTAYEAFF.

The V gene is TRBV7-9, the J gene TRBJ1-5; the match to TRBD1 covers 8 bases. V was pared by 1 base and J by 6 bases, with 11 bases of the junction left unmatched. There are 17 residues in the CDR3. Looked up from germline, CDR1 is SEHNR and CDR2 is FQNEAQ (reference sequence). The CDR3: CASSLERTTGVGQPQHF. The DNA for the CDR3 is TGTGCCAGCAGCTTAGAGCGAACGACAGGGGTGGGTCAGCCCCAGCATTTT.

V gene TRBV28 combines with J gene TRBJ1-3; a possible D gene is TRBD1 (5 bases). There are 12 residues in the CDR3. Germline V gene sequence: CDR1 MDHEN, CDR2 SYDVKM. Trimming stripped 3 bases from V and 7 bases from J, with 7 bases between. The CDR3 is CASSFPGNTIYF. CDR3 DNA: TGTGCCAGCAGTTTCCCAGGGAACACCATATATTTT.

The CDR3 loop is CASSDLAGGSTDTQYF. The CDR3 DNA sequence: TGTGCCAGCAGTGACCTAGCGGGGGGCTCCACAGATACGCAGTATTTT. The chain is built from TRBV6-4 and TRBJ2-3; 11 bases map to TRBD2. The CDR3 extends over 16 amino acids. J lost 2 bases, V lost 2 bases, and 3 bases had no gene match. Germline V gene lookup returns CDR1 MRHNA and CDR2 SNTAGT.

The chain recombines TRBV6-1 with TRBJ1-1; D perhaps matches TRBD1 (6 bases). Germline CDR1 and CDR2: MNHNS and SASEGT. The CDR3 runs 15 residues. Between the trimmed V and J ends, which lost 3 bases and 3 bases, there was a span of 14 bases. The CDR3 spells CASSDWGRRDTEAFF. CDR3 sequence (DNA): TGTGCCAGCAGTGATTGGGGGCGCCGGGACACTGAAGCTTTCTTT.

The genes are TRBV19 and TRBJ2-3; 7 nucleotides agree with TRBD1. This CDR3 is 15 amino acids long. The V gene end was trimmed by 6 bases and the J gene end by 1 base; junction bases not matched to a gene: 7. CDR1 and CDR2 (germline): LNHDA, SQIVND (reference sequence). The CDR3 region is CASSRRQGGTDTQYF. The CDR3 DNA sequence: TGTGCCAGTAGCCGACGACAGGGTGGCACAGATACGCAGTATTTT.

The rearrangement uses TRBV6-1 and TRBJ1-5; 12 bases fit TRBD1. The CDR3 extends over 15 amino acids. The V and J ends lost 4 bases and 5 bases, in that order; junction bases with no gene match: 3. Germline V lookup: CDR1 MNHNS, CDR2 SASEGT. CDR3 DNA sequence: TGTGCCAGCAGTGTCCGGGACAGGGGGCATCAGCCCCAGCATTTT. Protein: CASSVRDRGHQPQHF.